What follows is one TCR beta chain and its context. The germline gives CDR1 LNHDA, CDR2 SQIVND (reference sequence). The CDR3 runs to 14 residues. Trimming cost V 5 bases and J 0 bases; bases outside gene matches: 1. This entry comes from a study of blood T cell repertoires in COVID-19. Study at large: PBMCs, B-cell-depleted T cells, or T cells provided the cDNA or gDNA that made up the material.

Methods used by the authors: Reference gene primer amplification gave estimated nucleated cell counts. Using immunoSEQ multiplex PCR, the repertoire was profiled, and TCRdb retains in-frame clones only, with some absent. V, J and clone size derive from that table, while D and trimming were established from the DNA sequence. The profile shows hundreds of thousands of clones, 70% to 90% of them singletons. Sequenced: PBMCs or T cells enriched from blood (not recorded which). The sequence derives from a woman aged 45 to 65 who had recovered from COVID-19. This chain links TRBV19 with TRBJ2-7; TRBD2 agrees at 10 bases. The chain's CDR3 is CASSLAGDSYEQYF. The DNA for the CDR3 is TGTGCCAGTAGTCTAGCGGGGGACTCCTACGAGCAGTACTTC.